This T cell receptor beta chain was captured by sequencing in a study of T cells in tuberculosis. TCRdb's copy holds only in-frame clones and misses some; the assay was immunoSEQ multiplex PCR. The profile covers roughly 32,000 clones, with 95% to 96% appearing a single time and roughly 2.5% taken by the ten largest. As to this clone: What it binds is unknown.

Latent tuberculosis screening used tuberculin skin test and IGRA at entry. This CDR3 has 15 amino acids. The study, taken as a whole, reports: Selection depended on which cryopreserved specimens were available.

This clonotype originated in a donor aged 5 to 30 with latent tuberculosis or without tuberculosis infection. The V call is TRBV12-2, the J call TRBJ1-4; the tabulated D call, TRBD1, remains unverified against the DNA. TRBV12-2 is deemed a pseudogene. Specimen: PBMCs. CDR3 nucleotides: TGTGCAAGTCGCTCATTCCAGGAATCACGAGAAAAACTGTTTTTT. This encodes CASRSFQESREKLFF.